This passage covers 6 T cell receptor beta chains from one sample sequenced in a study of blood T cell repertoires in COVID-19. Sequencing used immunoSEQ multiplex PCR; TCRdb keeps in-frame clones, though not all of them. The sample lists 140,000 or so clones, 84% occurring once. Sequencing was done on a sample of peripheral blood. Receptor source: a man aged 25 to 40 with COVID-19, enrolled during active disease.

V usage is TRBV27 and J usage is TRBJ2-7; 9 nucleotides align to TRBD1. There are 14 residues in the CDR3. Germline V lookup: CDR1 MNHEY, CDR2 SMNVEV (reference sequence). The trim removed 5 bases at V and 3 bases at J, leaving 5 bases unmatched. CDR3: CASSPDRGGYEQYF. CDR3 DNA: TGTGCCAGCAGTCCCGACAGGGGGGGCTACGAGCAGTACTTC.

This clone was found once. The rearrangement joins TRBV4-1 to TRBJ1-6; no reliable D call. Germline CDR1 MGHRA, CDR2 YSYEKL. There are 15 residues in the CDR3. V was clipped by 1 base and J by 8 bases, with 12 bases between them. The CDR3 region is CASSQVPGWDSPLHF. The DNA of the CDR3 is TGCGCCAGCAGCCAAGTCCCAGGATGGGATTCACCCCTCCACTTT.

This sequence joins TRBV5-6 and TRBJ1-3; 7 bases match TRBD1. The V and J ends lost 4 bases and 4 bases, in that order; junction bases with no gene match: 2. This CDR3 is 13 amino acids long. The germline V gene encodes CDR1 SGHDT and CDR2 YYEEEE. The CDR3 nucleotides read TGTGCCAGCAGCGCGACAGGGGGAAACACCATATATTTT. Its protein is CASSATGGNTIYF.

The chain uses TRBV18 and TRBJ2-1; 13 bases map to TRBD2. Per the germline V gene, CDR1 is KGHSH and CDR2 is LQKENI. The CDR3 is made up of 14 amino acids. V lost 2 bases to trimming and J lost 8 bases; unmatched junction nucleotides: 0. The CDR3 bases are TGTGCCAGCTCACCAGGGACTAGCGGGGATGAGCAGTTCTTC. This gives the protein CASSPGTSGDEQFF.

V is TRBV6-5 and J is TRBJ1-2; no clear D. Per the germline V gene, CDR1 is MNHEY and CDR2 is SVGAGI. The CDR3 runs to 15 residues. With 0 bases removed from V and 4 bases from J, the gap between germline ends came to 12 bases. CDR3 in amino acids: CASSYSSAGGYGYTF. The CDR3 DNA reads TGTGCCAGCAGTTACTCGAGTGCCGGTGGCTATGGCTACACCTTC.

This sequence joins TRBV2 and TRBJ2-3, with 14 bases that match TRBD2. The CDR3 loop spans 17 amino acids. V dropped 6 bases and J dropped 6; count of bases not matched to a gene: 11. The germline gives CDR1 SNHLY, CDR2 FYNNEI. The CDR3 DNA sequence: TGTGCCAGCAGAGCCCCCCGGACTAGCGGGAGGACGGATACGCAGTATTTT. Protein sequence: CASRAPRTSGRTDTQYF.